The present T cell receptor (beta chain) was sequenced within a study of identical twins. Broader study findings: Insertions ran lower in abundant cord blood beta clonotypes, though not in memory repertoires.

Trimming took off 3 bases at V and 4 bases at J, with 9 bases between the two ends. The CDR3 is 13 amino acids. CDR1 and CDR2 (germline): DFQATT, SNEGSKA (reference sequence). In TCRdb, the 5' RACE reads were re-called with MiXCR into one record per CDR3 protein. The table lists around 1.7 million distinct CDR3 sequences, about 32% of them singletons. In the case of this clonotype: Its antigen is still unknown.

This TCR derives from a newborn girl in good health. This rearrangement joins TRBV20-1 to TRBJ2-2; D call uncertain. The sample consisted of cord blood. In DNA, the CDR3 is TGCAGTGCTAGGAGGCGCACCACCGGGGAGCTGTTTTTT. Its translation is CSARRRTTGELFF.